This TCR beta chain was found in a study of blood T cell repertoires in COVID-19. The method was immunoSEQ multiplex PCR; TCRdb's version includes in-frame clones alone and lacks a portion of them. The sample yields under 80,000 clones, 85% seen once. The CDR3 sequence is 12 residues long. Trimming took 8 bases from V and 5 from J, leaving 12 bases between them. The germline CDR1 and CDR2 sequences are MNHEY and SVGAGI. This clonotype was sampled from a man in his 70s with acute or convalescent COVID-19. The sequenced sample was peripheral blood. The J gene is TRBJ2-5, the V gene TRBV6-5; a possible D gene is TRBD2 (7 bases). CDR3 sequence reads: CASRGGAETQYF. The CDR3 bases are TGTGCCAGCCGAGGGGGGGCTGAGACCCAGTACTTC.